The rows below give T cell receptor beta chains drawn from one sample of a study of T-cell reconstitution after alpha-beta-depleted transplantation in children. In TCRdb, the PCR reads were re-called with MiXCR into one record per CDR3 protein. Of nearly 250,000 distinct CDR3 sequences listed, approximately 8.9% are singletons. Sample: PBMCs, mostly from graft donor cells, taken 180 days after TCRalphabeta/CD19-depleted stem cell transplant. Receptors originate from a male patient younger than 18 who had a stem cell transplant for acute lymphoblastic leukemia, so the T cells may come from the graft donor. Both conserved end residues are part of each CDR3. A D gene is named only where the DNA matches it firmly. Not all rows give a size; the values are once, few, many and, for expanded clones, a class.

d_call,clone_size,j_call,v_call,cdr3_nt,cdr3_aa
TRBD2,many,TRBJ2-5,TRBV7-3,TGTGCCAGCAGCTTAACGCCTAGCGGGGAGACCCAGTACTTC,CASSLTPSGETQYF
.,many,TRBJ2-5,TRBV7-8,TGTGCCAGCATGCAGACGGTACAGGCCTACCAAGAGACCCAGTACTTC,CASMQTVQAYQETQYF
.,many,TRBJ1-3,TRBV6-1,TGTGCCAGCAGTGAATCTACCTACTCTGGAAACACCATATATTTT,CASSESTYSGNTIYF
.,many,TRBJ2-7,TRBV21-1,TGTGCCAGCAGCATGGGGTTATACGAGCAGTACTTC,CASSMGLYEQYF
TRBD2,many,TRBJ2-1,TRBV28,TGTGCCAGCGGGAGGGACCCTTCGGTACCCGGTGAGCAGTTCTTC,CASGRDPSVPGEQFF
.,many,TRBJ2-1,TRBV11-3,TGTGCCAGCAGCCCCCAGGGGGGGAGGATAAATGAGCAGTTCTTC,CASSPQGGRINEQFF
TRBD1,many,TRBJ1-6,TRBV6-5,TGTGCCAGCAGTTACCGGGACAGGGTTTTGCGGGGAAGTTCACCCCTCCACTTT,CASSYRDRVLRGSSPLHF
TRBD2,many,TRBJ2-1,TRBV7-2,TGTGCCAGCAGCTTGCGATTTGGGGGGGAGGAACAGTTCTTC,CASSLRFGGEEQFF
TRBD1,many,TRBJ2-7,TRBV7-6,TGTGCCAGCAGGACACAGGGGGCGCGGGGCGAGCAGTACTTC,CASRTQGARGEQYF
TRBD2,many,TRBJ2-1,TRBV19,TGTGCCAGTAGTTTCAGCGGGGGGGCCTATAATGAGCAGTTCTTC,CASSFSGGAYNEQFF
TRBD2,many,TRBJ2-2,TRBV12-3/TRBV12-4,TGTGCCAGCAGTTTTCGGTCTAGCGGGGGGGCCTCGAACACCGGGGAGCTGTTTTTT,CASSFRSSGGASNTGELFF
.,.,TRBJ2-2,TRBV19,TGTGCCAGTAGTATTGCTCGGTTCTCCGCGAACACCGGGGAGCTGTTTTTT,CASSIARFSANTGELFF
.,many,TRBJ2-5,TRBV12-3/TRBV12-4,TGTGCCAGCAGTGCAGCCCAGGAAGAGACCCAGTACTTC,CASSAAQEETQYF
.,many,TRBJ1-4,TRBV4-3,TGCGCCAGCAGCCAAGAGGAGATCGGAGGGAAACTGTTTTTT,CASSQEEIGGKLFF
.,many,TRBJ1-6,TRBV9,TGTGCCAGCAGCGTAGGGCTCGGACTTTCCCATTCACCCCTCCACTTT,CASSVGLGLSHSPLHF
.,many,TRBJ1-2,TRBV7-2,TGTGCCAGCAGCCGTATCCGGGTCTTTACTAACTATGGCTACACCTTC,CASSRIRVFTNYGYTF
.,.,TRBJ1-3,TRBV7-2,TGTGCCAGCAGCGTCGACAGGCCTTTCGGAAACACCATATATTTT,CASSVDRPFGNTIYF
.,many,TRBJ2-1,TRBV7-9,TGTGCCAGCAGCTCGGCGTGGATTTCCTACAATGAGCAGTTCTTC,CASSSAWISYNEQFF
.,many,TRBJ1-2,TRBV12-3/TRBV12-4,TGTGCCAGCAGTTTAAGTTTCGGGACCTATGGCTACACCTTC,CASSLSFGTYGYTF
.,many,TRBJ1-5,TRBV3-1,TGTGCCAGCAGCCTTGGGACAAATAATCAGCCCCAGCATTTT,CASSLGTNNQPQHF
.,many,TRBJ2-3,TRBV9,TGTGCCAGCAGCGTAGATGGGGGAACAGATACGCAGTATTTT,CASSVDGGTDTQYF
.,many,TRBJ2-7,TRBV4-1,TGCGCCAGCAGCCAAGATCGTCAGGAGTTCTACGAGCAGTACTTC,CASSQDRQEFYEQYF
.,many,TRBJ1-2,TRBV29-1,TGCAGCGTTGAAATGGCGGCAGGGGACGGCTACACCTTC,CSVEMAAGDGYTF
.,many,TRBJ2-2,TRBV5-1,TGCGCCAGCAGCGCGGACTACCAAAACACCGGGGAGCTGTTTTTT,CASSADYQNTGELFF
TRBD2,.,TRBJ2-7,TRBV20-1,TGCAGTGCTAGAGACGGGAGCGGGAGGTCCTCCTACGAGCAGTACTTC,CSARDGSGRSSYEQYF
TRBD1,many,TRBJ1-5,TRBV5-8,TGTGCCAGCAGCTTGATGACAGGGAATCAGCCCCAGCATTTT,CASSLMTGNQPQHF
TRBD1,.,TRBJ2-2,TRBV23-1,TGCGCCAGCAGTCAATCTTCAGGGGGCAAATGGGAGCTGTTTTTT,CASSQSSGGKWELFF
TRBD1,many,TRBJ2-2,TRBV18,TGTGCCAGCTCAGGGACAGGCCCTTTTGTCGCGAACACCGGGGAGCTGTTTTTT,CASSGTGPFVANTGELFF
TRBD1,many,TRBJ2-3,TRBV12-3/TRBV12-4,TGTGCCAGCAGCCCGGGACAGGGCCCCACAGATACGCAGTATTTT,CASSPGQGPTDTQYF
TRBD2,many,TRBJ2-1,TRBV4-1,TGCGCCAGCAGCCACCCTCCACAGGGACTAGCGGGATCAGGCTCCTACAATGAGCAGTTCTTC,CASSHPPQGLAGSGSYNEQFF
.,many,TRBJ1-1,TRBV5-1,TGCGCCAGCAGCTTTACGCAGGGATCCGCTACTGAAGCTTTCTTT,CASSFTQGSATEAFF
.,few,TRBJ1-1,TRBV20-1,TGCAGTGCCCCACAGGGTTGGAGGACTGAAGCTTTCTTT,CSAPQGWRTEAFF
.,many,TRBJ2-2,TRBV18,TGTGCCAGCTCACCTCCACGACCAGGGGGGACCGGGGAGCTGTTTTTT,CASSPPRPGGTGELFF
.,many,TRBJ2-5,TRBV10-3,TGTGCCATCAGTGAAAGACGAGAGACCCAGTACTTC,CAISERRETQYF
TRBD1,many,TRBJ2-7,TRBV29-1,TGCAGCGTTGAGGGACAGTCGGCCGAGCAGTACTTC,CSVEGQSAEQYF
.,many,TRBJ2-3,TRBV18,TGTGCCAGCTCACCAGCGCTAGCGTACACAGATACGCAGTATTTT,CASSPALAYTDTQYF
.,many,TRBJ2-7,TRBV12-3/TRBV12-4,TGTGCCAGCAGTTTGGGGCGGAGACACGAGCAGTACTTC,CASSLGRRHEQYF
.,.,TRBJ1-1,TRBV19,TGTGCCAGTAGTATGTACCCAGGCTCGGGTGAAGCTTTCTTT,CASSMYPGSGEAFF
.,many,TRBJ1-2,TRBV13,TGTGCCAGCAGCTTAGGCCGGTCAGGTCCTGGCTACACCTTC,CASSLGRSGPGYTF
.,few,TRBJ1-1,TRBV7-2,TGTGCCAGCAGCCTAAGACAGGTTCGGTCTGAAGCTTTCTTT,CASSLRQVRSEAFF
.,few,TRBJ1-2,TRBV9,TGTGCCAGCAGCGGGGAGGCGGGCACCTTCTCCTATGGCTACACCTTC,CASSGEAGTFSYGYTF
.,many,TRBJ2-1,TRBV18,TGTGCCAGCTCACCTGAGAGACACCCGGGGAATGAGCAGTTCTTC,CASSPERHPGNEQFF
.,many,TRBJ2-1,TRBV21-1,TGTGCCAGCAGCAACTCCCCGAGGGATGAGCAGTTCTTC,CASSNSPRDEQFF
TRBD1,many,TRBJ2-7,TRBV28,TGTGCCAGCAGTTGGCTTGGGACAGGGGGCTCCTACGAGCAGTACTTC,CASSWLGTGGSYEQYF
TRBD1,many,TRBJ1-2,TRBV29-1,TGCAGCGTTCAGGGGGAGGGAGTCTATGGCTACACCTTC,CSVQGEGVYGYTF
TRBD1,many,TRBJ2-1,TRBV29-1,TGCAGCGTTGCGTCAGGGGGCTTCAATGAGCAGTTCTTC,CSVASGGFNEQFF
TRBD2,.,TRBJ2-3,TRBV28,TGTGCCACCAAGACTAGCTCAGATACGCAGTATTTT,CATKTSSDTQYF
.,many,TRBJ1-1,TRBV7-3,TGTGCCAGCAGCTTAACGTTCACAGGACTGATGAACACTGAAGCTTTCTTT,CASSLTFTGLMNTEAFF
.,many,TRBJ1-1,TRBV27,TGTGCCAGCAGTCCCTGGCCCGGGCCGAGGATGAACACTGAAGCTTTCTTT,CASSPWPGPRMNTEAFF
TRBD1,few,TRBJ2-5,TRBV18,TGTGCCAGCCACCAGACAGGGTATATGAAAGAGACCCAGTACTTC,CASHQTGYMKETQYF